This T cell receptor beta chain derives from a study of blood T cell repertoires in COVID-19. TCRdb keeps only in-frame clones here, not all; method: immunoSEQ multiplex PCR. Here the sample spans approximately 210,000 clones, over 65% being singletons. Trimming removed 3 bases from V and 8 bases from J; junction bases left unmatched: 6. The CDR3 spans 14 residues. CDR1 and CDR2 from the germline V gene are SGHRS and YFSETQ. Sequencing was carried out using peripheral blood. V gene TRBV5-1 combines with J gene TRBJ1-4; 8 bases line up with TRBD1. This TCR came from a woman in her seventies with active or convalescent COVID-19. The CDR3 DNA sequence: TGCGCCAGCAGCTCACAGGGGGAGGGAGAAAAACTGTTTTTT. This sequence encodes CASSSQGEGEKLFF.